This T cell receptor beta chain was captured by sequencing in a study of T cells in Graves' hyperthyroidism and ophthalmopathy. Whole-study context: Peripheral blood was obtained at initial diagnosis, preceding any treatment. Overall study findings and caveats: Ophthalmopathy was predicted by the model a median of about 6.5 months ahead of onset.

Details on this clonotype: The antigen is unknown.

In the ophthalmopathy cohort, Clinical Activity Score was at least 3, NOSPECS grade at least 4, and duration under 3 months. A roughly 9.3 ml volume of fresh peripheral blood provided the PBMCs. Deletions cut 2 bases from V and 4 bases from J, with 11 bases between. The CDR3 is 14 amino acids. The germline V gene encodes CDR1 MNHEY and CDR2 SVGAGI. TCR beta CDR3 sequences were amplified from RNA transcripts. First-round RT-PCR of the TCR CDR3 relied on the HTBI primer set. TCRdb reanalysed the multiplex PCR reads using MiXCR and keeps one entry per CDR3 protein. The sample consists of about 400,000 distinct CDR3 sequences, 13% to 15% of them appearing once.

This TCR was sampled from a woman between 55 and 75 years old with Graves' ophthalmopathy. This chain links TRBV6-5 with TRBJ2-5; D tentatively fits TRBD1 or TRBD2 (6 bases each). The source material was blood. CDR3 DNA sequence: TGTGCCAGCAGTTACGTACAGGGAGGAGAGACCCAGTACTTC. Amino acid sequence: CASSYVQGGETQYF.